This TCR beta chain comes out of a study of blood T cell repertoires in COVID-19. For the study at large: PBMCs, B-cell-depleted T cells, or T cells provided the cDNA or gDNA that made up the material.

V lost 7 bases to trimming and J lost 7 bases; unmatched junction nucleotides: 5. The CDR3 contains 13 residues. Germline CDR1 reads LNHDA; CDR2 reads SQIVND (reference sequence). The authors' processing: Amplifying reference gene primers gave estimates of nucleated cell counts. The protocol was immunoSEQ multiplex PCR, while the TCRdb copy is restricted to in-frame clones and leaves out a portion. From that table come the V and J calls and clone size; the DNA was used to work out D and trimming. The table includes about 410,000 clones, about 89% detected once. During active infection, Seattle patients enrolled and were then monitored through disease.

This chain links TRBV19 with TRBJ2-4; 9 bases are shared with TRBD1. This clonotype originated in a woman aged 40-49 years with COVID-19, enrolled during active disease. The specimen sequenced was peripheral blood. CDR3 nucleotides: TGTGCCAGTAACCCTGGACAGGGGAACATTCAGTACTTC. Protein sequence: CASNPGQGNIQYF.